The 15 T cell receptor beta chains below come from one sample, sequenced in a study of vaccination and CD4 T cells after COVID-19. The sample's treatment: roughly ten-day PBMC culture with coronavirus spike peptide pools or control peptides (ViraFEST assay). One should note that the unexposed donor's CD4+ T cells were collected before the COVID-19 pandemic (2011-2018). With the Oncomine TCR Beta short-read assay, DNA from cultured CD4+ T cells was sequenced. Genomic DNA was extracted from cultured CD4+ T cells. TCRdb ran MiXCR on the PCR reads and lists one entry per CDR3 protein. The table includes about 10,000 distinct CDR3 sequences, roughly 36% detected once. Their cognate antigens are unknown. The sample taken for sequencing was CD4+ T cells from blood, cultured in vitro. Source of these receptors: a human donor in good health.

The chain joins TRBV20-1 to TRBJ1-1; 8 positions agree with TRBD1. V was pared by 0 bases and J by 1 base, with 10 bases of the junction left unmatched. This CDR3 has 17 residues. Germline V gene data show CDR1 as DFQATT and CDR2 as SNEGSKA (reference sequence). The CDR3 protein is CSARDSPTGTGNTEAFF. In nucleotides, the CDR3 is TGCAGTGCTAGAGACTCCCCTACCGGGACAGGGAACACTGAAGCTTTCTTT.

V usage is TRBV12-3 or TRBV12-4 and J usage is TRBJ1-2, with D tentatively TRBD1 (5 bases). V shed 8 bases and J shed 5 bases, with 15 bases lying between them. The CDR3 loop spans 13 amino acids. The CDR3 reads CASGARRLYGYTF. The CDR3 region has the DNA TGTGCCAGCGGGGCCAGGCGGTTGTATGGCTACACCTTC.

A few counts support this clonotype. V and J are TRBV2 and TRBJ1-5, with D possibly TRBD1 on 5 matching bases. Trimming cost V 3 bases and J 2 bases, with 8 bases left between them. Germline V gene data show CDR1 as SNHLY and CDR2 as FYNNEI. The CDR3 loop spans 14 amino acids. CDR3 nucleotide sequence: TGTGCCAGCAGTGACAGGGATGGCAATCAGCCCCAGCATTTT. As protein: CASSDRDGNQPQHF.

The chain joins TRBV7-8 to TRBJ1-1, with 9 bases matching TRBD1. The CDR3 contains 15 residues. Germline trimming cut 0 bases from V and 1 base from J; bases unmatched to any gene: 0. CDR1 SGHVS and CDR2 FQNEAQ come from the germline V gene. CDR3 nucleotides: TGTGCCAGCAGCTTAGCGACAGGGGGGAACACTGAAGCTTTCTTT. Amino acids: CASSLATGGNTEAFF.

The rearrangement joins TRBV6-5 to TRBJ1-2; 8 nucleotides agree with TRBD1. The CDR3 totals 14 residues. The V segment lost 0 bases and the J segment 8 bases; nucleotides outside the gene matches: 5. Per the germline V gene, CDR1 is MNHEY and CDR2 is SVGAGI. The CDR3 spells CASSYSQGAYGYTF. In nucleotides, the CDR3 is TGTGCCAGCAGTTACTCCCAGGGGGCGTACGGCTACACCTTC.

The J gene is TRBJ2-7, the V gene TRBV20-1; TRBD1 aligns across 8 bases. CDR3 length: 14 residues. CDR1 DFQATT and CDR2 SNEGSKA come from the germline V gene (reference sequence). Trimming at V came to 4 bases and at J to 7 bases, leaving 12 bases not matched to a gene. The CDR3 loop is CSANPSTGVEEQYF. CDR3 nucleotide sequence: TGCAGTGCTAACCCCTCGACAGGGGTGGAGGAGCAGTACTTC.

This chain's CDR3 is CSARSNTGELFF. DNA for the CDR3: TGCAGTGCTAGATCGAACACCGGGGAGCTGTTTTTT. This chain uses TRBV20-1 with TRBJ2-2; D not resolved. CDR3 length: 12 amino acids. Trimming stripped 2 bases from V and 0 bases from J, with 1 base between. CDR1 and CDR2 (germline): DFQATT, SNEGSKA (reference sequence).

The CDR3 coding sequence is TGCAGTGCAGGCCTTAGCGGGAGCCGCACAGATACGCAGTATTTT. Its translation: CSAGLSGSRTDTQYF. The rearrangement uses TRBV20-1 and TRBJ2-3, with 9 bases matching TRBD2. With V trimmed by 6 bases and J by 1 base, 8 bases remained unmatched. The CDR3 is 15 residues long. Looked up from germline, CDR1 is DFQATT and CDR2 is SNEGSKA (reference sequence).

The chain carries TRBV6-1 and TRBJ1-5, with D possibly matching TRBD1 (5 bases). V lost 8 bases, J lost 2 bases, and 13 bases lay in between. CDR3 length: 14 amino acids. CDR1 and CDR2 (germline): MNHNS, SASEGT. CDR3 nucleotide sequence: TGTGCCAGCGGGCCGAGGGGAGGCAATCAGCCCCAGCATTTT. Translation: CASGPRGGNQPQHF.

This clonotype was counted between two and nine times. A junction boundary mismatches the germline segment, possibly from a read error. The V call is TRBV29-1, the J call TRBJ2-6; no clear D gene. The V gene's germline CDR1 is SQVTM and CDR2 ANQGSEA. The CDR3 is made up of 13 amino acids. Here the CDR3 reads CSAEWSGANVLTF. The CDR3 nucleotides are TGCAGCGCTGAATGGTCTGGGGCCAACGTCCTGACTTTC. Using reference TRBV29-1 and TRBJ2-6 for the parts outside the CDR3, the full variable domain is SAVISQKPSRDICQRGTSLTIQCQVDSQVTMMFWYRQQPGQSLTLIATANQGSEATYESGFVIDKFPISRPNLTFSTLTVSNMSPEDSSIYLCSAEWSGANVLTFGAGSRLTVL.

This clonotype has just a few counts. This rearrangement joins TRBV6-1 to TRBJ2-7; unclear D gene. The CDR3 contains 16 residues. In germline, CDR1 is MNHNS, CDR2 SASEGT. Trimming removed 6 bases from V and 4 bases from J, with 22 bases in between. CDR3 sequence (DNA): TGTGCCAGCAGCCGAACCCCTGGTGACCTGGGGTACGAGCAGTACTTC. Residues: CASSRTPGDLGYEQYF.

The rearrangement links TRBV10-3 to TRBJ1-6; no clear D gene. The V gene lost 10 bases and the J gene lost 5 bases, with 12 bases spanning the gap. This CDR3 spans 13 amino acids. CDR1 and CDR2 (germline): ENHRY, SYGVKD. CDR3 coding DNA: TGTGCCACCCGGACGGAAGATAATTCACCCCTCCACTTT. This encodes CATRTEDNSPLHF.

This clonotype was recorded a few times. The chain combines TRBV11-2 with TRBJ2-3; possibly TRBD2 for D (5 bases). The CDR3 loop spans 13 amino acids. Germline V lookup: CDR1 SGHAT, CDR2 FQNNGV. V was shortened by 1 base and J by 6 bases, with 8 bases between the two germline ends. DNA of the CDR3: TGTGCCAGCAGCTTAGGCCGAGGGGATACGCAGTATTTT. Residues: CASSLGRGDTQYF.

This chain links TRBV19 with TRBJ2-3; TRBD1 aligns across 9 bases. The CDR3 is 16 residues long. V was clipped by 7 bases and J by 1 base; unmatched bases: 9. From germline, CDR1 is LNHDA and CDR2 SQIVND (reference sequence). The CDR3 protein is CASTPRGQGGTDTQYF. The DNA for the CDR3 is TGTGCCAGTACCCCACGGGGACAGGGAGGCACAGATACGCAGTATTTT.

The rearrangement links TRBV10-2 to TRBJ1-5, with 8 bases identical to TRBD1. Germline loops: CDR1 WSHSY, CDR2 SAAADI. V dropped 7 bases and J dropped 0; count of bases not matched to a gene: 5. The CDR3 has 15 residues. CDR3 nucleotides: TGCGCCAGCAAAAAGACAGGGGATAGCAATCAGCCCCAGCATTTT. This translates into CASKKTGDSNQPQHF.